One sample yielded the 8 T cell receptor beta chains listed below, sequenced in a study of vaccination effects on CD4 cells after COVID-19. Cultured cells yielded isolated CD4+ T cells after less than 11 days. For these receptors, no antigen is known. Only in-frame clones appear in the TCRdb table, and some are missing; sequencing was by immunoSEQ multiplex PCR. The top ten clones hold about 5% of a sample with some 50,000 clones, more than 65% of them seen once. Sequenced here: CD4+ T cells from PBMCs cultured without peptide, sampled before COVID-19 vaccination. These receptors originate from a human donor who received a COVID-19 vaccine.

The chain employs TRBV12-2 and TRBJ2-2; the DNA was not compared with TRBD2, the D call given in the table. TRBV12-2 is described as a pseudogene. This CDR3 is 17 amino acids long. In DNA form, the CDR3 reads TGTGCAAGTCGCTTCGGACTAGCGAGCCCGAACACCGGGGAGCTGTTTTTT. Translated: CASRFGLASPNTGELFF.

The genes are TRBV5-6 and TRBJ1-2, with 9 bases lining up with TRBD1. Germline V gives CDR1 SGHDT, CDR2 YYEEEE. The trim removed 2 bases at V and 6 bases at J, leaving 8 bases unmatched. The CDR3 is 15 amino acids. CDR3 in DNA: TGTGCCAGCAGCTTCCCGGACAGGGGACCTGATGGCTACACCTTC. This translates into CASSFPDRGPDGYTF.

This rearrangement joins TRBV7-2 to TRBJ1-1; D call uncertain. V lost 1 base and J lost 1, with 7 bases in between. Germline V gene data show CDR1 as SGHTA and CDR2 as FQGNSA. This CDR3 is built from 14 residues. The CDR3 DNA is TGTGCCAGCAGCTTAGGACGTTCGAACACTGAAGCTTTCTTT. It specifies CASSLGRSNTEAFF.

The chain joins TRBV27 to TRBJ2-3; TRBD1 agrees at 8 bases. CDR1 is MNHEY and CDR2 is SMNVEV in the germline V gene (reference sequence). V shed 6 bases and J 0 bases; nucleotides not matched to a gene: 5. CDR3 size: 15 residues. The CDR3, as DNA: TGTGCCAGCAGCCCACAGGGGGTAAGCACAGATACGCAGTATTTT. Translated: CASSPQGVSTDTQYF.

The CDR3 spells CASRTQGYNSPLHF. In DNA form, the CDR3 reads TGTGCCAGCAGGACCCAGGGTTATAATTCACCCCTCCACTTT. This rearrangement joins TRBV28 to TRBJ1-6; tentative D call: TRBD1 (5 bases). The CDR3 loop spans 14 amino acids. V lost 6 bases to trimming and J lost 4 bases, with 10 bases between them. Per germline, CDR1 MDHEN and CDR2 SYDVKM. The full variable domain, its missing parts supplied by reference TRBV28 and TRBJ1-6, is DVKVTQSSRYLVKRTGEKVFLECVQDMDHENMFWYRQDPGLGLRLIYFSYDVKMKEKGDIPEGYSVSREKKERFSLILESASTNQTSMYLCASRTQGYNSPLHFGNGTRLTVT.

This sequence joins TRBV28 and TRBJ1-1; D not certain. CDR1 MDHEN and CDR2 SYDVKM come from the germline V gene. The CDR3 length is 14 residues. The V and J ends lost 4 bases and 4 bases respectively, with 13 bases between them. CDR3 DNA: TGTGCCAGCAGTTGGGCAGGTTTATCCACTGAAGCTTTCTTT. Translating it yields CASSWAGLSTEAFF.

This chain joins TRBV6-2 or TRBV6-3 and TRBJ2-2, with 8 nucleotides matching TRBD2. The V segment lost 2 bases and the J segment 7 bases; nucleotides outside the gene matches: 6. The CDR3 loop spans 15 amino acids. CDR1 and CDR2 from the germline V gene are MNHEY and SVGEGT. The CDR3 DNA reads TGTGCCAGCAGTTACGGCGGGGGGCCTGGCGGGGAGCTGTTTTTT. It yields the protein CASSYGGGPGGELFF.

This clone occurred once. The V call is TRBV6-2 or TRBV6-3, the J call TRBJ2-7; D is possibly TRBD2 (6 bases). The CDR3 is 13 amino acids. The V gene lost 5 bases and the J gene lost 4 bases, with 12 bases spanning the gap. The V gene's germline CDR1 is MNHEY and CDR2 SVGEGT. The CDR3 protein is CASSLSLAYEQYF. As DNA, the CDR3 is TGTGCCAGCAGTCTATCACTAGCTTACGAGCAGTACTTC.